This TCR beta chain is from a study of T-cell memory formation after mild COVID-19. From the 5' RACE reads, TCRdb called clonotypes with MiXCR, one entry per CDR3 protein. The sample carries around 370,000 distinct CDR3 sequences, around a fifth recorded once. J was trimmed by 9 bases and V by 5 bases; bases with no gene match: 6. CDR3 length: 15 residues. Germline CDR1 is SGHVS and CDR2 is FQNEAQ. This chain joins TRBV7-8 and TRBJ1-6; 11 bases fit TRBD1. The TCR sequence derives from an adult woman who had mild COVID-19 (a few samples of this study predate the infection). Cell type and time point are not known. Sample: PBMCs or a T cell subset sorted from them (not recorded which). CDR3 region: CASSLRDRGSSPLHF. CDR3 DNA sequence: TGTGCCAGCAGCCTCCGGGACAGGGGGTCTTCACCCCTCCACTTT. Variable domain in full (rest from reference TRBV7-8 and TRBJ1-6): GAGVSQSPRYKVAKRGQDVALRCDPISGHVSLFWYQQALGQGPEFLTYFQNEAQLDKSGLPSDRFFAERPEGSVSTLKIQRTQQEDSAVYLCASSLRDRGSSPLHFGNGTRLTVT.